Listed below are T cell receptor beta chains from one sample, sequenced in a study of tumor and adjacent non-tumor tissue in lung cancer. TCRdb re-called the multiplex PCR reads through MiXCR, storing one row per CDR3 protein. The repertoire holds approximately 71,000 distinct CDR3 sequences, about 60% seen once, with over 20% in the top ten. Material for sequencing was lung tumor tissue. The receptors were sampled from a man aged 50-59 years with non-small cell lung cancer. CDR3s include the opening cysteine and the closing phenylalanine or tryptophan. A D gene is named only where the DNA matches it firmly. A row's size may be missing; if present it is once, few, many or a size class.

>once|TRBJ1-6|TRBV5-1|TRBD1
TGCGCCAGTAGCTTGCGGAGACAGGGGGCGGATAATTCACACCTCCACTTT
CASSLRRQGADNSHLHF
>-|TRBJ2-7|TRBV7-9|-
TGTGCCAGCAATAGTAGCTGGGACACCCCCTACGAGCAGTACTTC
CASNSSWDTPYEQYF
>-|TRBJ2-3|TRBV11-3|TRBD2
TGTGCCAGCATCGTAGGGACTAGCGGGGGGGCCGCAGATACCCAGTATTTT
CASIVGTSGGAADTQYF
>-|TRBJ1-2|TRBV6-6|-
TGTGCCAGCACTCTCCGGTTTAGCTATGGCTACGCCTTC
CASTLRFSYGYAF
>many|TRBJ2-7|TRBV6-5|-
TGTGCCAGCAGTTACTCACGGGGGTCCCACGAGCAGTACTTC
CASSYSRGSHEQYF
>-|TRBJ2-1|TRBV11-3|-
TGTGTCAGTAGCTTAGAAGGGTCTGAGCTTGTCTTC
CVSSLEGSELVF
>once|TRBJ2-7|TRBV4-1|-
TGCGCCAGCAGCCTCTTTTGGGGGCCCTACGGGCAGTACTTC
CASSLFWGPYGQYF
>many|TRBJ2-5|TRBV29-1|-
TGCAGCGTTGAAGATTTGGTGGGATCGGATAAATACCAAGAGACCCAGTACTTC
CSVEDLVGSDKYQETQYF
>-|TRBJ1-1|TRBV4-1|TRBD1
TGCGCCAGCAGCCAAGGGGACAGTATGATCAGTGAAGCTTTCTTT
CASSQGDSMISEAFF
>-|TRBJ1-3|TRBV2|-
TGTGCCATCACGGTCGTACGCTCTGGAAACACCATATATTTT
CAITVVRSGNTIYF
>many|TRBJ2-1|TRBV6-6|TRBD1
TGTGCCAGCAGTGGGACAGGTCACAATGAGCAGTTCTTC
CASSGTGHNEQFF
>-|TRBJ2-5|TRBV14|TRBD2
TGTGCCAGCAGCCAAGCCTTAGCGGGACCCCACGAGACCCAGTATTTC
CASSQALAGPHETQYF
>-|TRBJ2-3|TRBV5-1|TRBD2
TGCGCCAGCAGCTTGGCCACTAGCGCGGATGCGCAGTATTTT
CASSLATSADAQYF
>-|TRBJ2-3|TRBV10-2|TRBD1
TGCCCCAGCAGCGACGGACAGGGCTGGGATACGCAGTATTTT
CPSSDGQGWDTQYF